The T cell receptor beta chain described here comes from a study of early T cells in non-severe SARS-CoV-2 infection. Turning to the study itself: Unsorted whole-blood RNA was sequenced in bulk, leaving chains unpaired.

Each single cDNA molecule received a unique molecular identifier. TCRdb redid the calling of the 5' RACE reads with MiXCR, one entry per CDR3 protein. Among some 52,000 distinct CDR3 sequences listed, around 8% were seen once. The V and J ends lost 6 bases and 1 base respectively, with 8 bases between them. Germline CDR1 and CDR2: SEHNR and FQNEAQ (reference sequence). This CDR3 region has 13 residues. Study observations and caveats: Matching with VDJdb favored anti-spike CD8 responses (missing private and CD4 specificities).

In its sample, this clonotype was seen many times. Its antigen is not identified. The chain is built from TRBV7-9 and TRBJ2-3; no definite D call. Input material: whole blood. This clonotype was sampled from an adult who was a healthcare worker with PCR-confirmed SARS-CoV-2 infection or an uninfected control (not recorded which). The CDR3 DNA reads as TGTGCCAGCAGTCCCGAGCGCACAGATACGCAGTATTTT. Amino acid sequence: CASSPERTDTQYF.